The next 14 T cell receptor beta chains were all read from a single sample in a study of T cells after yellow fever vaccination (dated by TCRdb to 2018 to 2020). The sample's treatment or condition label, in plain terms: live attenuated yellow fever vaccine strain. Libraries were made using 5' RACE. The sample was run on an Illumina HiSeq 2500. The raw public data were reprocessed by TCRdb itself: fastp quality trimming at Q25, MiXCR clonotype calling, in-frame beta chains only. Duplicate CDR3 protein sequences are folded into a single record with the most common DNA and genes. This sample lists nearly 350,000 distinct CDR3 sequences; about 7.8% were detected once. The top ten clones comprise about 16% of the sample. The sample consisted of PBMCs, taken 45 days after the first yellow fever vaccination. The receptors derive from a young man who received the YFV17D yellow fever vaccine.

There are a few counts of this clonotype. The chain couples TRBV6-1 to TRBJ1-5; TRBD1 might be the D (5 bases). V was pared by 5 bases and J by 1 base, with 12 bases between. The V gene's germline CDR1 is MNHNS and CDR2 SASEGT. CDR3 length: 15 residues. CDR3 in DNA: TGTGCCAGCAGTCCCGGGACCTGGAGCAATCAGCCCCAGCATTTT. Translating it yields CASSPGTWSNQPQHF.

The V call is TRBV20-1, the J call TRBJ1-6; D unclear. The V gene lost 0 bases and the J gene lost 7 bases, with 16 bases spanning the gap. The CDR3 has 16 amino acids. The V gene's germline CDR1 is DFQATT and CDR2 SNEGSKA (reference sequence). The CDR3 loop is CSARETVVGSNSPLHF. CDR3 DNA sequence: TGCAGTGCTAGAGAGACGGTGGTGGGTAGCAATTCACCCCTCCACTTT.

This clonotype was detected a few times. J is TRBJ2-7 and V is TRBV6-6; D is uncertain. This CDR3 region has 13 residues. V shed 6 bases and J shed 7 bases, with 16 bases lying between them. Germline V CDR1 and CDR2: MNHNY, SVGAGI (reference sequence). CDR3 protein: CASRPGPFDEQYV. The CDR3 nucleotides read TGTGCCAGCAGACCCGGGCCCTTCGATGAGCAGTACGTC.

This clonotype was observed a few times. The CDR3 region is CASSTPGFYEQYF. DNA for the CDR3: TGTGCCAGCAGTACCCCAGGGTTCTACGAGCAGTACTTC. This sequence joins TRBV6-6 and TRBJ2-7, with D possibly matching TRBD1 (5 bases). Per germline, CDR1 MNHNY and CDR2 SVGAGI (reference sequence). V was cut by 5 bases and J by 3 bases, with 11 bases left in between. The CDR3 loop spans 13 amino acids.

This clonotype has more than one count but fewer than ten. This sequence joins TRBV29-1 and TRBJ1-3, with D tentatively TRBD1 (6 bases). Germline CDR1 SQVTM, CDR2 ANQGSEA. The CDR3 contains 12 residues. V gave up 6 bases and J gave up 3 bases, with 9 bases separating them. Written as DNA, the CDR3 is TGCAGCGTGGAACAGGGTGGAAACACCATATATTTT. This gives the protein CSVEQGGNTIYF.

This clonotype was seen more than once but under ten times. The rearrangement joins TRBV7-2 to TRBJ2-1; 13 nucleotides line up with TRBD2. J lost 3 bases, V lost 5 bases, and 7 bases had no gene match. Germline loops: CDR1 SGHTA, CDR2 FQGNSA. This CDR3 comprises 17 residues. The CDR3 loop is CASSTGLAGAVYNEQFF. The CDR3 coding sequence is TGTGCCAGCAGCACCGGACTAGCGGGGGCGGTCTACAATGAGCAGTTCTTC.

The rearrangement links TRBV7-2 to TRBJ1-5; 9 nucleotides agree with TRBD1. Trimming cost V 6 bases and J 5 bases; bases outside gene matches: 8. This CDR3 contains 15 residues. CDR1 and CDR2 (germline): SGHTA, FQGNSA. CDR3 DNA sequence: TGTGCCAGCAGTCCTGGGACAGGGACGGATCAGCCCCAGCATTTT. This codes for CASSPGTGTDQPQHF.

This clonotype was detected many times. The chain combines TRBV6-2 or TRBV6-3 with TRBJ1-1, with D uncertain. The length of the CDR3 is 13 residues. Germline V gene sequence: CDR1 MNHEY, CDR2 SVGEGT. Trimming removed 4 bases from V and 5 bases from J, with 11 bases in between. Written as DNA, the CDR3 is TGTGCCAGCAGTTCTCTTGGGAGGACTGAAGCTTTCTTT. Translated: CASSSLGRTEAFF.

J is TRBJ1-2 and V is TRBV6-6; D remains unclear. CDR1 MNHNY and CDR2 SVGAGI come from the germline V gene (reference sequence). CDR3 size: 13 residues. Trimming stripped 2 bases from V and 8 bases from J, with 12 bases between. CDR3 DNA sequence: TGTGCCAGCAGTTACGGAACCCAAGGCGGCTACACCTTC. Translation: CASSYGTQGGYTF.

The chain is built from TRBV12-3 or TRBV12-4 and TRBJ1-2; D is uncertain. Trimming took 3 bases from V and 5 from J, leaving 10 bases between them. The CDR3 is made up of 13 amino acids. CDR3 residues: CASSFEQKYGYTF. CDR3 nucleotides: TGTGCCAGCAGTTTTGAGCAGAAGTATGGCTACACCTTC.

A single count supports this clonotype. A single base separates this from a much larger clone, so it may be a read error. The rearrangement links TRBV20-1 to TRBJ2-5; 11 bases are a match to TRBD2. Germline CDR1 DFQATT, CDR2 SNEGSKA (reference sequence). The CDR3 length is 17 residues. The CDR3 reads CCARDYLTSGGQETQYF. The DNA for the CDR3 is TGCTGTGCTAGAGATTATTTAACTAGCGGGGGCCAAGAGACCCAGTACTTC.

This clonotype was picked up many times. This chain uses TRBV20-1 with TRBJ2-3; 10 bases match TRBD2. Germline V gene data show CDR1 as DFQATT and CDR2 as SNEGSKA (reference sequence). With 4 bases clipped from V and 5 bases from J, the junction kept 12 bases outside the gene matches. This CDR3 comprises 16 residues. CDR3 sequence (DNA): TGCAGTGCTATTTTCTACAGCGGGGGGGCTAAAGATACGCAGTATTTT. Translating gives CSAIFYSGGAKDTQYF.

The genes are TRBV7-2 and TRBJ2-1; unclear D gene. The germline V gene has CDR1 SGHTA and CDR2 FQGNSA. The germline V and J ends were trimmed by 1 base and 4 bases, with 14 bases remaining between them. The CDR3 spans 16 residues. The CDR3 bases are TGTGCCAGCAGCTTAGAAGGCACTTGGGGATACAATGAGCAGTTCTTC. Translating gives CASSLEGTWGYNEQFF.

This clonotype was counted only a few times. The V gene is TRBV4-2, the J gene TRBJ2-1; D is perhaps TRBD1 (5 bases). V lost 4 bases, J lost 3 bases, and 19 bases lay in between. Germline V gene lookup returns CDR1 LGHNA and CDR2 YNFKEQ. The CDR3 consists of 17 residues. The CDR3 DNA is TGTGCCAGCAGCCGATTCGGTCTCACAGGCCACTACAATGAGCAGTTCTTC. Translated, it gives CASSRFGLTGHYNEQFF.